This TCR beta chain came from a study of cytomegalovirus exposure and HLA in healthy donors. Comment on this clone: Sequence at one end of the junction differs from germline and may be a read error.

The germline gives CDR1 SGHNT, CDR2 YENEEA. The CDR3 is 14 residues long. In the PCR, 60 Vbeta and 13 Jbeta primers were used. The method was immunoSEQ multiplex PCR; TCRdb's version includes in-frame clones alone and lacks a portion of them. The top ten clones hold about 2% of a sample with approximately 170,000 clones, 80% to 85% of them seen once. The clonotype was recovered from a human donor in good health. The chain combines TRBV11-3 with TRBJ1-2; D ambiguous. Sequencing was carried out using PBMCs. The CDR3 is CASSLMGTNYGYPF. The CDR3 DNA sequence: TGTGCCAGCAGCCTCATGGGTACTAACTATGGCTACCCCTTC.